This T cell receptor beta chain appears in the sequencing data of a study of beta chain features in type 1 diabetes. At the level of the study: Age and gender were similar between patients and healthy donors, as were cell yields. The samples had about 100,000,000 sorted cells examined in all.

In its sample, this clone was seen a few times. As yet, its antigen is unknown. Study-level findings and limits: Patients with Type 1 diabetes showed moderately but significantly shorter TCRB CDR3s in all four CD4+ subsets.

V was pared by 7 bases and J by 6 bases, with 3 bases of the junction left unmatched. The germline V gene encodes CDR1 SQVTM and CDR2 ANQGSEA. The CDR3 sequence is 12 residues long. Via CD45RO/CCR7/CD25/CD127/CD95/CD27, cells of the CD4+ naive, central memory, regulatory and stem cell-like memory subsets were sorted. Populations isolated by sorting all had purity greater than 95%. As every portion of the isolated RNA was reverse transcribed, the sequencing read expressed TCRB transcripts. Data came from immunoSEQ multiplex PCR; TCRdb stores just in-frame clones and leaves some out. Of about 340,000 clones listed, about 14% are singletons.

Sample: naive CD4+ T cells from blood. The clonotype comes from a woman between 18 and 29 years old with type 1 diabetes. The chain employs TRBV29-1 and TRBJ2-1; 10 positions agree with TRBD2. CDR3: CSAGTSANEQFF. The CDR3 DNA reads TGCAGCGCTGGGACTAGCGCCAATGAGCAGTTCTTC.